This T cell receptor beta chain stems from a study of identifying expanded T cells in peripheral blood. Trimming cost V 4 bases and J 0 bases, with 20 bases left between them. The length of the CDR3 is 18 residues. Germline values: CDR1 LGHNA, CDR2 YNFKEQ. The method was immunoSEQ multiplex PCR; TCRdb's version includes in-frame clones alone and lacks a portion of them. The table has 100,000 to 150,000 clones, 75% to 90% seen once; the top ten hold 2.5% to 3.5%. Collection occurred without any documented infections or immune events in donors. The clonotype originates from a person between 18 and 75 years old in good health. Sequencing was performed on blood. This chain uses TRBV4-2 with TRBJ2-3; TRBD1 or TRBD2 may be the D gene (6 bases each). As DNA, the CDR3 is TGTGCCAGCAGCCCCGCAATAAGTCAGGGGACTAGCACAGATACGCAGTATTTT. This sequence encodes CASSPAISQGTSTDTQYF.